What follows are 7 T cell receptor beta chains derived from one specimen sequenced in a study of cytomegalovirus exposure and HLA in healthy donors. PCR was performed using 60 Vbeta and 13 Jbeta primers. Method: immunoSEQ multiplex PCR; TCRdb's copy keeps in-frame clones and lacks some. The table has roughly 100,000 clones, over 70% seen once; the top ten hold approximately 5.1%. Sequenced material: PBMCs. The source of these receptors is a male donor in good health and CMV-seronegative.

The gene calls are TRBV5-1 and TRBJ2-1, with TRBD2 identical over 12 bases. Germline loops: CDR1 SGHRS, CDR2 YFSETQ. The CDR3 has 15 residues. With 0 bases clipped from V and 6 bases from J, the junction kept 1 base outside the gene matches. CDR3 sequence reads: CASSLGLAGANEQFF. As DNA, the CDR3 is TGCGCCAGCAGCTTGGGACTAGCGGGAGCCAATGAGCAGTTCTTC.

In this sample, this clone turned up once. The CDR3 nucleotides read TGTGCCAGTAGTATTGGGAGCGGGTCGACCTACGAGCAGTACTTC. This sequence encodes CASSIGSGSTYEQYF. The chain has TRBV19 and TRBJ2-7; possible D gene TRBD2, 6 bases. CDR1 and CDR2 from the germline V gene are LNHDA and SQIVND (reference sequence). The CDR3 runs 15 residues. V lost 3 bases and J 2 bases, leaving 14 bases between the germline ends.

The CDR3 sequence is CASSPRGQGVYEQYF. In nucleotides, the CDR3 is TGTGCCAGCAGCCCTAGGGGGCAGGGGGTCTACGAGCAGTACTTC. V is TRBV6-1 and J is TRBJ2-5; 7 positions agree with TRBD1. The J call may be wrong; the DNA end is better matched by TRBJ2-7. Germline assignment: CDR1 MNHNS and CDR2 SASEGT. There are 15 residues in the CDR3.

This chain links TRBV14 with TRBJ1-1; TRBD1 might be the D (6 bases). Germline CDR1 SGHDN, CDR2 FVKESK. This CDR3 comprises 14 residues. V was cut by 6 bases and J by 0 bases, with 11 bases left in between. CDR3 sequence reads: CASRGRQVNTEAFF. CDR3 DNA sequence: TGTGCCAGCAGGGGCAGACAGGTGAACACTGAAGCTTTCTTT.

This chain joins TRBV5-4 and TRBJ1-1; a possible D gene is TRBD1 (5 bases). CDR3 length: 15 residues. Per germline, CDR1 SGHNT and CDR2 YYREEE (reference sequence). Between the trimmed V and J ends, which lost 5 bases and 1 base, there was a span of 15 bases. The CDR3 DNA reads as TGTGCCAGCAGTTGGGGCGGGGTGCAGAACACTGAAGCTTTCTTT. This encodes CASSWGGVQNTEAFF.

This rearrangement joins TRBV15 to TRBJ1-3, with D unresolved. The germline V gene encodes CDR1 LNHNV and CDR2 YYDKDF (reference sequence). This CDR3 has 15 residues. V was clipped by 0 bases and J by 1 base, with 7 bases between them. The CDR3 DNA reads as TGTGCCACCAGCAGAGATCCGGGGTCTGGAAACACCATATATTTT. Translated: CATSRDPGSGNTIYF.

CDR3: CASSQENSGTWYEKLFF. CDR3 coding DNA: TGCGCCAGCAGCCAAGAGAACAGCGGAACGTGGTATGAAAAACTGTTTTTT. The chain recombines TRBV4-1 with TRBJ1-4; D uncertain. The germline V gene has CDR1 MGHRA and CDR2 YSYEKL. The CDR3 loop spans 17 amino acids. The ends were cut back, 0 bases at V and 6 bases at J, with 17 bases in the middle.